This note documents a single TCR beta chain sequence. The antigen remains unidentified. Unique molecular identifiers featured in each of the TCR beta cDNA libraries. A population of about 0.95 to 10 million T cells gave rise to about 500,000 cDNA molecules. In TCRdb, the PCR reads were re-called with MiXCR into one record per CDR3 protein. The data hold fewer than 850,000 distinct CDR3 sequences, with 35% to 55% observed a single time. The data belong to a study of post-analysis software for immune sequencing data. V lost 1 base and J 1 base, leaving 21 bases between the germline ends. The length of the CDR3 is 19 residues. General observations from the study: Patients showed TRBV5-6, TRBV5-1 and TRBV20-1 among five TRBV segments more frequent than in controls. Diversity measured as normalized Chao1 was significantly lower in multiple sclerosis patients than in controls.

The TCR originated in a girl aged 5 to 17 with multiple sclerosis. The sample comprised blood. The rearrangement links TRBV12-3 or TRBV12-4 to TRBJ2-3; D not certain. The CDR3 here is CASSLDPLVLPRGTDTQYF. DNA of the CDR3: TGTGCCAGCAGTTTAGACCCTCTCGTCCTCCCAAGAGGCACAGATACGCAGTATTTT.